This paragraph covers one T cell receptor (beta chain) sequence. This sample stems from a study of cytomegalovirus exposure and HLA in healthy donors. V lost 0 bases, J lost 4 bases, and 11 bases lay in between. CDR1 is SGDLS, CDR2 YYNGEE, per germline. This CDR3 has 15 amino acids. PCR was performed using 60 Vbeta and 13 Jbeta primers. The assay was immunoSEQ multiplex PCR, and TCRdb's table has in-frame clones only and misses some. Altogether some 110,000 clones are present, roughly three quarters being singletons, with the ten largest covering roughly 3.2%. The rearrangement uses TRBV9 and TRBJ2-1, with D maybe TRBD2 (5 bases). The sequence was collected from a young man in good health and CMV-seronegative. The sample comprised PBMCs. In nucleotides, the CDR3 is TGTGCCAGCAGCGTAGAGGGAGACTTTTACAATGAGCAGTTCTTC. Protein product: CASSVEGDFYNEQFF. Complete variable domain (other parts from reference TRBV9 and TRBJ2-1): DSGVTQTPKHLITATGQRVTLRCSPRSGDLSVYWYQQSLDQGLQFLIQYYNGEERAKGNILERFSAQQFPDLHSELNLSSLELGDSALYFCASSVEGDFYNEQFFGPGTRLTVL.